This T cell receptor (beta chain) was found in a study of cytomegalovirus exposure and HLA in healthy donors. The study's findings and limits: In a later analysis, an Asian-associated ancestry cluster reportedly showed fewer N-insertions than the roughly 700-donor mean. Reports state that TCR beta sequences accurately predicted most subjects' HLA-A and HLA-B alleles. Most TCR sequences were seen very rarely across donors, but some public TCRs occurred in many. TRBV6-2, TRBV6-3 and some other V segments were unresolvable in 87-base-pair reads.

The ends were cut back, 0 bases at V and 2 bases at J, with 13 bases in the middle. Germline CDR1 and CDR2: LGHNA and YNFKEQ. CDR3 length: 16 amino acids. 13 Jbeta primers and 60 Vbeta primers were used for the PCR. The protocol was immunoSEQ multiplex PCR, while the TCRdb copy is restricted to in-frame clones and leaves out a portion. The repertoire holds around 150,000 clones, with almost 80% as singletons. Worth noting for this clone: Its target is unknown.

This chain uses TRBV4-2 with TRBJ2-5; TRBD2 is a possible D gene (6 bases). This clonotype originated in a male donor in good health and CMV-seronegative. Sequenced sample: PBMCs. CDR3 in amino acids: CASSQEEDSGQETQYF. CDR3 coding DNA: TGTGCCAGCAGCCAAGAGGAAGATAGCGGACAAGAGACCCAGTACTTC.